These 24 T cell receptor beta chains were sequenced from one sample in a study of cytomegalovirus exposure and HLA in healthy donors. Use of 60 Vbeta and 13 Jbeta primers characterized the PCR. TCRdb keeps only in-frame clones here, not all; method: immunoSEQ multiplex PCR. The table records 150,000 to 200,000 clones, about 63% of them present only once. Sequencing was done on a sample of PBMCs. Receptor source: a woman in her thirties or forties in good health and CMV-seropositive.

The J gene is TRBJ1-2, the V gene TRBV27; possible D gene TRBD1, 5 bases. V lost 5 bases and J lost 8, with 18 bases in between. In germline, CDR1 is MNHEY, CDR2 SMNVEV (reference sequence). The CDR3 consists of 14 residues. Here the CDR3 DNA reads TGTGCCAGCAGTCATGGGGAGGGCGCAGGGGGCTACACCTTC. Its translation: CASSHGEGAGGYTF.

This clone is a singleton in its sample. The V gene is TRBV4-3, the J gene TRBJ1-3, with 9 bases that match TRBD1. CDR3 length: 16 amino acids. The V segment lost 3 bases and the J segment 0 bases; nucleotides outside the gene matches: 3. Germline V gives CDR1 LGHNA, CDR2 YSLEER. The CDR3 coding sequence is TGCGCCAGCAGCCACGGGACAGGGACCTCTGGAAACACCATATATTTT. This sequence encodes CASSHGTGTSGNTIYF.

The chain uses TRBV7-2 and TRBJ1-6; no clear D. CDR3 length: 14 amino acids. Trimming took off 3 bases at V and 3 bases at J, with 6 bases between the two ends. Germline CDR1 SGHTA, CDR2 FQGNSA. CDR3 sequence reads: CASSLGLYNSPLHF. CDR3 nucleotide sequence: TGTGCCAGCAGCTTGGGCCTCTATAATTCACCCCTCCACTTT.

The chain employs TRBV7-9 and TRBJ1-1, with a possible D match to TRBD1 (6 bases). Germline V gene sequence: CDR1 SEHNR, CDR2 FQNEAQ (reference sequence). The CDR3 runs to 14 residues. V was clipped by 4 bases and J by 0 bases, with 9 bases between them. The CDR3 loop reads CASSWQGMNTEAFF. In DNA, the CDR3 is TGTGCCAGCAGCTGGCAGGGGATGAACACTGAAGCTTTCTTT.

This clone has only a few counts. The chain has TRBV5-6 and TRBJ2-2; D ambiguous. CDR3 length: 13 amino acids. The V gene's germline CDR1 is SGHDT and CDR2 YYEEEE. Trimming took off 0 bases at V and 5 bases at J, with 5 bases between the two ends. The CDR3 nucleotides are TGTGCCAGCAGCTTGGGAGTAACCGGGGAGCTGTTTTTT. Amino acid sequence: CASSLGVTGELFF.

This clone was observed once. The chain is built from TRBV4-2 and TRBJ1-2, with TRBD1 matching 9 bases. CDR1 and CDR2 from the germline V gene are LGHNA and YNFKEQ. J was trimmed by 7 bases and V by 0 bases; bases with no gene match: 3. This CDR3 is built from 14 residues. This CDR3 is CASSQEMGQGGYTF. The CDR3 coding sequence is TGTGCCAGCAGCCAAGAGATGGGACAGGGTGGCTACACCTTC.

This chain links TRBV18 with TRBJ1-4; D gene unclear. The V end lost 2 bases, the J end lost 1 base, and 11 bases lay between the germline ends. Germline CDR1 KGHSH, CDR2 LQKENI. The CDR3 runs to 16 residues. CDR3: CASSPGGRLTNEKLFF. The CDR3 region has the DNA TGTGCCAGCTCACCAGGAGGACGGTTAACTAATGAAAAACTGTTTTTT.

The chain couples TRBV19 to TRBJ1-6; 7 nucleotides match TRBD1. Germline V gene data show CDR1 as LNHDA and CDR2 as SQIVND (reference sequence). Trimming took 4 bases from V and 10 from J; bases not matched to a gene: 4. The CDR3 totals 13 residues. The DNA of the CDR3 is TGTGCCAGTAGTAGAACAGGGGAATCACCCCTCCACTTT. Its protein is CASSRTGESPLHF. The entire variable domain, with the rest obtained from reference TRBV19 and TRBJ1-6, is as follows: DGGITQSPKYLFRKEGQNVTLSCEQNLNHDAMYWYRQDPGQGLRLIYYSQIVNDFQKGDIAEGYSVSREKKESFPLTVTSAQKNPTAFYLCASSRTGESPLHFGNGTRLTVT.

This clone was recorded a few times. CDR3 nucleotides: TGTGCCACCGTACCAGGGGGAAGCTCCTACAATGAGCAGTTCTTC. Its translation is CATVPGGSSYNEQFF. This chain uses TRBV15 with TRBJ2-1, with 7 bases fitting TRBD1. The CDR3 runs 15 residues. Trimming removed 8 bases from V and 0 bases from J; junction bases left unmatched: 7. CDR1 is LNHNV and CDR2 is YYDKDF in the germline V gene (reference sequence).

A few counts support this clone. J is TRBJ2-1 and V is TRBV7-2, with 8 bases aligning to TRBD1. V trimming: 4 bases; J trimming: 0 bases; junction bases outside the gene matches: 8. Looked up from germline, CDR1 is SGHTA and CDR2 is FQGNSA. The CDR3 contains 17 residues. CDR3 bases: TGTGCCAGCAGCTCGGACAGGGCGCCGGGCTCCTACAATGAGCAGTTCTTC. Protein: CASSSDRAPGSYNEQFF.

This clone has a handful of counts. This sequence joins TRBV10-3 and TRBJ2-7, with D possibly being TRBD1 (5 bases). Trimming removed 3 bases at V and 1 base at J, with 13 bases between. Germline values: CDR1 ENHRY, CDR2 SYGVKD. The CDR3 covers 15 residues. For the CDR3, the DNA is TGTGCCATCAGTGACAGGGATAAGGGGTCCTACGAGCAGTACTTC. It codes for CAISDRDKGSYEQYF.

This clone was seen a handful of times. The chain links TRBV5-4 to TRBJ1-1; tentatively, D is TRBD1 (5 bases). The CDR3 is made up of 16 amino acids. Germline values: CDR1 SGHNT, CDR2 YYREEE (reference sequence). V shed 2 bases and J shed 0 bases, with 14 bases lying between them. CDR3 sequence reads: CASSFSGGTLNTEAFF. The CDR3 coding sequence is TGTGCCAGCAGCTTTTCGGGCGGGACGTTGAACACTGAAGCTTTCTTT.

This clone has more than one count but fewer than ten. The V call is TRBV9, the J call TRBJ1-1, with D perhaps TRBD1 (5 bases). Germline V gene sequence: CDR1 SGDLS, CDR2 YYNGEE. This CDR3 region has 12 residues. Trimming took off 7 bases at V and 4 bases at J, with 11 bases between the two ends. The CDR3 bases are TGTGCCAGCGGATCGGGGGGCACTGAAGCTTTCTTT. Residues: CASGSGGTEAFF.

This clone has only one observation. The chain carries TRBV5-1 and TRBJ1-1; 11 bases are a match to TRBD1. CDR3 length: 15 amino acids. The germline gives CDR1 SGHRS, CDR2 YFSETQ. Trimming cost V 5 bases and J 1 base; bases outside gene matches: 4. The CDR3 DNA sequence: TGCGCCAGCAGTGGACAGGGGGCAGGGAACACTGAAGCTTTCTTT. Its protein product is CASSGQGAGNTEAFF. Full variable domain (missing parts from reference TRBV5-1 and TRBJ1-1): KAGVTQTPRYLIKTRGQQVTLSCSPISGHRSVSWYQQTPGQGLQFLFEYFSETQRNKGNFPGRFSGRQFSNSRSEMNVSTLELGDSALYLCASSGQGAGNTEAFFGQGTRLTVV.

The CDR3 loop reads CASSLLQQPYNEQFF. CDR3 sequence (DNA): TGTGCCAGCAGCTTGTTACAGCAGCCCTACAATGAGCAGTTCTTC. J is TRBJ2-1 and V is TRBV7-3; D ambiguous. The germline V gene has CDR1 SGHTA and CDR2 FQGTGA. Trimming pared 3 bases from V and 2 bases from J, leaving 11 bases between. The CDR3 is made up of 15 amino acids.

V and J are TRBV7-8 and TRBJ2-5; D is unclear. Deletions cut 4 bases from V and 5 bases from J, with 14 bases between. The CDR3 covers 14 residues. CDR1 is SGHVS and CDR2 is FQNEAQ in the germline V gene. Here the CDR3 reads CASSSPQVDETQYF. CDR3 sequence (DNA): TGTGCCAGCAGCTCGCCTCAGGTAGACGAGACCCAGTACTTC.

V gene TRBV4-3 combines with J gene TRBJ1-1; 7 bases align to TRBD1. The CDR3 extends over 15 amino acids. The junction had 10 bases not matched to a gene; V was cut back by 5 bases and J by 4 bases. Germline V gene lookup returns CDR1 LGHNA and CDR2 YSLEER. The CDR3 region has the DNA TGCGCCAGCAGCATTACAGGGGCTACAGGCACTGAAGCTTTCTTT. Protein product: CASSITGATGTEAFF.

The chain employs TRBV6-5 and TRBJ1-5; D is possibly TRBD1 (5 bases). Trimming left V 5 bases short and J 6 bases short, with 11 bases between. The CDR3 has 13 residues. The germline gives CDR1 MNHEY, CDR2 SVGAGI. The CDR3 DNA reads TGTGCCAGCAGTCGCCAGGGCAGTCAGCCCCAGCATTTT. As protein: CASSRQGSQPQHF.

This chain connects TRBV9 to TRBJ2-3, with 11 bases matching TRBD2. With V trimmed by 2 bases and J by 4 bases, 6 bases remained unmatched. The germline V gene has CDR1 SGDLS and CDR2 YYNGEE. This CDR3 spans 16 amino acids. CDR3 sequence (DNA): TGTGCCAGCAGCGTGTTTAGCGGGGGGGCTCCAGATACGCAGTATTTT. This encodes CASSVFSGGAPDTQYF.

This clone has just one count. V gene TRBV29-1 combines with J gene TRBJ2-7, with a possible D match to TRBD2 (6 bases). Germline V CDR1 and CDR2: SQVTM, ANQGSEA. Between the trimmed V and J ends, which lost 3 bases and 9 bases, there was a span of 21 bases. The length of the CDR3 is 14 residues. The CDR3 reads CSVDSSTSRIAQYF. The CDR3 nucleotides read TGCAGCGTTGATTCTTCGACTAGTCGGATAGCGCAGTACTTC.

This sequence joins TRBV28 and TRBJ2-7; possible D gene TRBD1, 7 bases. The V and J ends lost 6 bases and 6 bases respectively, with 24 bases between them. This CDR3 has 16 residues. Germline lookup yields CDR1 MDHEN and CDR2 SYDVKM. CDR3 in DNA: TGTGCCAGCAGCCGGACCTCCAGGGGGGAAAGAGCCGAGCAGTACTTC. Amino acids: CASSRTSRGERAEQYF.

The chain uses TRBV18 and TRBJ2-5; TRBD2 agrees at 10 bases. The V segment lost 3 bases and the J segment 1 base; nucleotides outside the gene matches: 5. This CDR3 has 16 amino acids. Germline CDR1 KGHSH, CDR2 LQKENI. CDR3 in DNA: TGTGCCAGCTCACCCCTAGCGGGGGCATTCCAAGAGACCCAGTACTTC. This sequence encodes CASSPLAGAFQETQYF.

This rearrangement joins TRBV18 to TRBJ1-4, with 7 bases lining up with TRBD1. The ends lost 2 bases at V and 7 bases at J; junction bases unmatched: 4. The CDR3 has 14 residues. Germline loops: CDR1 KGHSH, CDR2 LQKENI. The CDR3 nucleotides are TGTGCCAGCTCACCATCAGGGGGAGGTGAAAAACTGTTTTTT. This translates into CASSPSGGGEKLFF. The full variable domain, its missing parts supplied by reference TRBV18 and TRBJ1-4, is NAGVMQNPRHLVRRRGQEARLRCSPMKGHSHVYWYRQLPEEGLKFMVYLQKENIIDESGMPKERFSAEFPKEGPSILRIQQVVRGDSAAYFCASSPSGGGEKLFFGSGTQLSVL.

About this clone itself: Compared with germline, one end of the junction differs, possibly owing to a read error. V usage is TRBV4-3 and J usage is TRBJ2-5; weak D call: TRBD1 (7 bases). The V gene's germline CDR1 is LGHNA and CDR2 YSLEER. The CDR3 contains 17 residues. Written as DNA, the CDR3 is TGCGCCAGCGGCCAAGAGGCACAGGGGACTTTTGGGGAGACCCAGTACTTC. Translated: CASGQEAQGTFGETQYF.